The clone carrying this T cell receptor (beta chain) appeared a single time. Its target is not known. Germline V gives CDR1 SQVTM, CDR2 ANQGSEA. Losses at the gene ends were 7 bases for V and 5 bases for J; bases not matched to a gene: 9. The CDR3 extends over 13 amino acids. These data belong to a study of CD8 T cells in Susac syndrome. Reverse transcription of roughly 0.45 to 1 ug RNA was performed with random hexamers. immunoSEQ multiplex PCR amplified TCR beta CDR3 across 54 Vbeta, 13 Jbeta. One entry per CDR3 protein results from TCRdb running MiXCR on the immunoSEQ multiplex PCR reads. The profile shows approximately 150,000 distinct CDR3 sequences, 92% of them singletons. Study-level results: It was acknowledged by the study that relatively few individuals were included in its TCR sequencing and HLA analysis.

The sequence was collected from a human donor in good health. The specimen sequenced was CD4+ T cells from PBMCs. The V gene is TRBV29-1, the J gene TRBJ2-5; 8 nucleotides line up with TRBD1. The CDR3 protein is CSGSDRGGETQYF. CDR3 DNA: TGCAGCGGATCAGACAGGGGAGGCGAGACCCAGTACTTC. The full variable domain, with the rest looked up from reference TRBV29-1 and TRBJ2-5, is SAVISQKPSRDICQRGTSLTIQCQVDSQVTMMFWYRQQPGQSLTLIATANQGSEATYESGFVIDKFPISRPNLTFSTLTVSNMSPEDSSIYLCSGSDRGGETQYFGPGTRLLVL.